This TCR beta chain emerged from a study of cytomegalovirus exposure and HLA in healthy donors. Regarding the study as a whole: TCR beta V- and J-gene trimming was later associated with a missense DCLRE1C variant. The authors considered a cluster of highly shared sequence variants likely to be a sequencing artifact.

Regarding this clone: Antigen: not known.

In the PCR, 60 Vbeta and 13 Jbeta primers were used. Clones were sequenced by immunoSEQ multiplex PCR, and TCRdb holds only the in-frame ones, with some missing. The sample includes fewer than 200,000 clones, roughly 79% seen only once; the top ten take around 13%. Source material: PBMCs. The TCR sequence derives from a woman aged 50 to 65 in good health and CMV-seronegative.

This chain's CDR3 is CATRGAETYNEQFF. The CDR3 DNA reads TGCGCCACTCGGGGGGCCGAGACGTACAATGAGCAGTTCTTC. The chain joins TRBV10-1 to TRBJ2-1; tentatively, D is TRBD2 (7 bases). Between the trimmed V and J ends, which lost 10 bases and 4 bases, there was a span of 17 bases. CDR3 length equals 14 residues. Per the germline V gene, CDR1 is WNHNN and CDR2 is SYGVQD (reference sequence).